This is a list of T cell receptor beta chains from one sample in a study of shared T cell receptors in the human thymus. Using immunoSEQ multiplex PCR, the repertoire was profiled, and TCRdb retains in-frame clones only, with some absent. The table lists around 730,000 clones, approximately 85% of them singletons. These same records also appear under a second study, on human thymus T cells.

Sequenced input: thymocytes. The receptors were sampled from a girl younger than two with a congenital heart defect. Each CDR3 is given with its conserved first and last residue. D genes are given only for firm matches. Only some rows state a clone size, as once, few, many or a class for expanded clones.

J | D | V | size | DNA | CDR3
TRBJ1-2 | TRBD1 | TRBV15 | . | TGTGCCACCAGCAGAGTACAGGGGGCGCGTGGCTACACCTTC | CATSRVQGARGYTF
TRBJ2-2 | TRBD1 | TRBV5-1 | . | TGCGCCAGCAGCTTGAATGTAGGGGGCCGAAACACCGGGGAGCTGTTTTTT | CASSLNVGGRNTGELFF
TRBJ2-7 | TRBD1 | TRBV4-1 | once | TGCGCCAGCAGCGAGGACAGGGGAGCCTACGAGCAGTACTTC | CASSEDRGAYEQYF
TRBJ2-2 | TRBD2 | TRBV4-3 | . | TGCGCCAGCAGCCAAGGGGGCGGGGGGGCCCTTGGCTACACCGGGGAGCTGTTTTTT | CASSQGGGGALGYTGELFF
TRBJ2-7 | . | TRBV2 | . | TGTGCCAGCAGGGGGACTGGCGAGCAGTACTTC | CASRGTGEQYF
TRBJ1-2 | . | TRBV21-1 | . | TGTGCCAGCAGCAAGGGGGCCCTTGATGACGGCTATGGCTACACCTTC | CASSKGALDDGYGYTF
TRBJ1-3 | . | TRBV12-5 | . | TGTGCTACCCTGGGGCCCGGAAACACCATATATTTT | CATLGPGNTIYF
TRBJ1-1 | TRBD1 | TRBV4-3 | . | TGCGCCAGCAGCCAAGAATGTAGGAGGACAGGGCAACTATCGACGAACACTGAAGCTTTCTTT | CASSQECRRTGQLSTNTEAFF
TRBJ1-2 | . | TRBV19 | once | TGTGCCAGCCTGACAGCCTATGGCTACACCTTC | CASLTAYGYTF
TRBJ1-1 | . | TRBV11-2 | . | TGTGCCAGCAGCTTCTGGGGCCACACTGAAGCTTTCTTT | CASSFWGHTEAFF
TRBJ1-4 | . | TRBV11-2 | . | TGTGCCAGCAGCGAGAGGAAACAGGGATTGGAAAAACTGTTTTTT | CASSERKQGLEKLFF
TRBJ1-6 | . | TRBV4-1 | . | TGCGCCAGCAGCCGACGGATACTTACCCAGCGGGATTCACCCCTCCACTTT | CASSRRILTQRDSPLHF
TRBJ2-2 | TRBD2 | TRBV19 | . | TGTGCCAGTAGTATCGCGGGGGCCGGGGAGCTGTTTTTT | CASSIAGAGELFF
TRBJ1-1 | . | TRBV4-1 | . | TGCGCCAGCAGCCAAGATCTGGTGGGGGGGAACACTGAAGCTTTCTTT | CASSQDLVGGNTEAFF
TRBJ1-5 | . | TRBV6-6 | . | TGTGCCAGCAGTTACATCGGGGATAGCAATCAGCCCCAGCATTTT | CASSYIGDSNQPQHF
TRBJ1-5 | . | TRBV7-8 | . | TGTGCCAGCAGCCCTAACAGGACCGATCAGCCCCAGCATTTT | CASSPNRTDQPQHF
TRBJ1-1 | . | TRBV7-2 | . | TGTGCCAGCAGCTTTGCGGGACGGATGAACACTGAAGCTTTCTTT | CASSFAGRMNTEAFF
TRBJ2-2 | TRBD2 | TRBV7-6 | once | TGTGCCAGCAGCCGTTGGACTAGCGGGGGGGCGGAGAGGACCGGGGAGCTGTTTTTT | CASSRWTSGGAERTGELFF
TRBJ2-7 | . | TRBV6-6 | . | TGTGCCAGCAGTTACCTCGGTATGGAGCAGTACTTC | CASSYLGMEQYF
TRBJ1-2 | TRBD1 | TRBV15 | . | TGTGCCACCAGACAGGGGAAAGGTTATGGCTACACCTTC | CATRQGKGYGYTF
TRBJ2-2 | . | TRBV4-1 | . | TGCGCCAGCAGCCAAGTTGGGAGGACCGGGGAGCTGTTTTTT | CASSQVGRTGELFF
TRBJ1-2 | TRBD1 | TRBV12-5 | . | TGTGCTAGTGGTTTGGCGCGGGACAGAACCCCCTATGGCTACACCTTC | CASGLARDRTPYGYTF
TRBJ2-7 | TRBD2 | TRBV9 | . | TGTGCCAGCAGCGTGGGACTAGCGGCCGAGCAGTACTTC | CASSVGLAAEQYF
TRBJ2-1 | TRBD2 | TRBV7-9 | . | TGTGCCAGCAGCTTAGTGGGCAGGGAGGGTGGGGACAATGAGCAGTTCTTC | CASSLVGREGGDNEQFF
TRBJ1-1 | TRBD1 | TRBV5-1 | once | TGCGCCAGCAGCCCACGACAGGGGGGGACGACTGAAGCTTTCTTT | CASSPRQGGTTEAFF
TRBJ1-2 | . | TRBV5-4 | . | TGTGCCAGCAGCTTGGGGTTCGGATCCAGGGAGGAGAATGGCTACACCTTC | CASSLGFGSREENGYTF
TRBJ1-4 | . | TRBV2 | . | TGTGCCAGCAGGCCCGGGAGGGAAAAACTGTTTTTT | CASRPGREKLFF
TRBJ2-7 | TRBD2 | TRBV4-3 | . | TGCGCCAGCAGCCAAGACAGGGACTACGCCTACGAGCAGTACTTC | CASSQDRDYAYEQYF
TRBJ2-7 | TRBD1 | TRBV5-4 | . | TGTGTCAGCAGCTTACCCCGGGACAGGGGGTCCTACGAGCAGTACTTC | CVSSLPRDRGSYEQYF
TRBJ1-5 | TRBD1 | TRBV6-1 | . | TGTGCCAGCAGTGAATACCCAGGGGGGCAGCCCCAGCATTTT | CASSEYPGGQPQHF
TRBJ1-1 | . | TRBV5-8 | . | TGTGCCAGCACACGGCAGGCTTCTGGAGCTTTCTTT | CASTRQASGAFF
TRBJ2-7 | . | TRBV7-6 | few | TGTGCCAGCAGTCGCAGCTCCTACGAGCAGTACTTC | CASSRSSYEQYF
TRBJ2-3 | TRBD2 | TRBV6-4 | . | TGTGCCAGCAGTGCCCGGGGGGGCCTCACAGATACGCAGTATTTT | CASSARGGLTDTQYF
TRBJ2-7 | . | TRBV27 | . | TGTGCCAGCAGTTTATGCGGGCAAAGGAACTACGAGCAGTACTTC | CASSLCGQRNYEQYF
TRBJ2-7 | TRBD1 | TRBV6-5 | . | TGTGCCAGCAGTTATTCAGGGACAGTCTCCTACGAGCAGTACTTC | CASSYSGTVSYEQYF
TRBJ1-1 | TRBD1 | TRBV9 | . | TGTGCCAGCAGCGTGGGGACAGGTGAAGCTTTCTTT | CASSVGTGEAFF
TRBJ1-3 | . | TRBV5-1 | . | TGCGCCAGCAGCTTGATTCCGGACAGATCAACTCTTGGAAACACCATATATTTT | CASSLIPDRSTLGNTIYF
TRBJ2-2 | TRBD1 | TRBV7-3 | . | TGTGCCAGCAGCCCCGTCGGACAGGGTGCCGGGGAGCTGTTTTTT | CASSPVGQGAGELFF
TRBJ2-7 | TRBD1 | TRBV19 | . | TGTGCCAGTAGTAAGAGGTGGGACAGGGTTACCTACGAGCAGTACTTC | CASSKRWDRVTYEQYF
TRBJ2-4 | . | TRBV4-1 | . | TGCGCCAGCAGCCAAGTACTAGCCAAAAACATTCAGTACTTC | CASSQVLAKNIQYF
TRBJ1-2 | TRBD1 | TRBV6-1 | . | TGTGCCAGCACGGGACAGCACAACTATGGCTACACCTTC | CASTGQHNYGYTF